A single sample is the source of the 12 T cell receptor beta chains below, sequenced in a study of T-cell memory formation after mild COVID-19. MiXCR, run by TCRdb on the 5' RACE reads, gives a single entry per CDR3 protein. The sample contains under 600,000 distinct CDR3 sequences, less than 25% of which appear only once. The source material was PBMCs or a T cell subset sorted from them (not recorded which). These receptors came from an adult woman who had mild COVID-19 (a few samples of this study predate the infection). Cell type and time point are not known.

The V and J genes are TRBV5-1 and TRBJ2-7; 11 nucleotides match TRBD2. This CDR3 comprises 15 residues. With V trimmed by 6 bases and J by 6 bases, 11 bases remained unmatched. Germline V CDR1 and CDR2: SGHRS, YFSETQ. CDR3 sequence: CASKTSGTLSLEQYF. CDR3 DNA sequence: TGCGCCAGCAAGACTAGCGGGACGCTCTCTCTCGAGCAGTACTTC.

The chain uses TRBV5-1 and TRBJ2-5; either TRBD1 or TRBD2 may supply D (5 bases each). The germline V gene has CDR1 SGHRS and CDR2 YFSETQ. The CDR3 is 16 amino acids. Deletions cut 0 bases from V and 5 bases from J, with 17 bases between. The CDR3 DNA is TGCGCCAGCAGCTTGGAGAGGGGCTCCAGAATCGAGACCCAGTACTTC. This sequence encodes CASSLERGSRIETQYF.

J is TRBJ2-7 and V is TRBV7-8, with 10 bases lining up with TRBD2. CDR1 is SGHVS, CDR2 FQNEAQ, per germline. The CDR3 has 19 residues. V gave up 5 bases and J gave up 6 bases; unmatched junction bases: 22. The CDR3 region is CASSPTGRRAGGPGSEQYF. Written as DNA, the CDR3 is TGTGCCAGCAGCCCAACGGGTCGCAGAGCGGGAGGGCCGGGTAGCGAGCAGTACTTC. Together with reference TRBV7-8 and TRBJ2-7, the CDR3 gives the full variable domain: GAGVSQSPRYKVAKRGQDVALRCDPISGHVSLFWYQQALGQGPEFLTYFQNEAQLDKSGLPSDRFFAERPEGSVSTLKIQRTQQEDSAVYLCASSPTGRRAGGPGSEQYFGPGTRLTVT.

This clonotype was detected only a few times. The CDR3 sequence: CASSVVQGTEQYF. The CDR3 nucleotides read TGTGCCAGCAGCGTAGTGCAAGGGACCGAGCAGTACTTC. The chain carries TRBV9 and TRBJ2-7; either TRBD1 or TRBD2 may supply D (5 bases each). The CDR3 length is 13 residues. Germline CDR1 and CDR2: SGDLS and YYNGEE. Trimming took 0 bases from V and 6 from J, leaving 10 bases between them.

This clonotype was detected only a few times. The chain carries TRBV9 and TRBJ2-7, with TRBD1 matching over 7 bases. The trim removed 4 bases at V and 2 bases at J, leaving 15 bases unmatched. Germline lookup yields CDR1 SGDLS and CDR2 YYNGEE. This CDR3 spans 17 amino acids. In DNA form, the CDR3 reads TGTGCCAGCAGCCCTCGATCTTTGACAGGGCCTACCTACGAGCAGTACTTC. Translating gives CASSPRSLTGPTYEQYF. Using reference TRBV9 and TRBJ2-7 for the parts outside the CDR3, the full variable domain is DSGVTQTPKHLITATGQRVTLRCSPRSGDLSVYWYQQSLDQGLQFLIQYYNGEERAKGNILERFSAQQFPDLHSELNLSSLELGDSALYFCASSPRSLTGPTYEQYFGPGTRLTVT.

CDR3 sequence: CASSSRDSAEQYF. CDR3 nucleotides: TGTGCCAGCAGTTCCCGGGACAGCGCTGAGCAGTACTTC. The chain links TRBV12-3 or TRBV12-4 to TRBJ2-7; 7 nucleotides match TRBD1. The CDR3 runs to 13 residues. The trim removed 4 bases at V and 7 bases at J, leaving 7 bases unmatched.

This clonotype turned up a few times. The V call is TRBV9, the J call TRBJ2-7; 7 nucleotides align to TRBD2. This CDR3 contains 15 residues. CDR1 is SGDLS, CDR2 YYNGEE, per germline. The V segment lost 1 base and the J segment 2 bases; nucleotides outside the gene matches: 6. The CDR3 bases are TGTGCCAGCAGCGTATCCCCAGCGGGACCCTACGAGCAGTACTTC. It is translated as CASSVSPAGPYEQYF.

This clonotype was detected a few times. The J gene is TRBJ2-2, the V gene TRBV6-1, with TRBD1 identical over 7 bases. In germline, CDR1 is MNHNS, CDR2 SASEGT. With V trimmed by 6 bases and J by 2 bases, 9 bases remained unmatched. The CDR3 is 16 residues long. The CDR3 spells CASSPHDRDNTGELFF. CDR3 coding DNA: TGTGCCAGCAGCCCCCATGACAGGGACAACACCGGGGAGCTGTTTTTT.

Details on this clonotype: At one end, the junction sequence differs from germline, possibly due to a read error. The chain has TRBV7-9 and TRBJ2-7; 12 positions agree with TRBD2. Germline CDR1 is SEHNR and CDR2 is FQNEAQ (reference sequence). The CDR3 is made up of 15 amino acids. The CDR3 sequence: CASSLGTSGVSMAHF. In DNA, the CDR3 is TGTGCCAGCAGCTTAGGGACTAGCGGGGTGTCTATGGCGCACTTC.

This clonotype was recorded only once. V usage is TRBV6-1 and J usage is TRBJ2-2; D not resolved. This CDR3 region has 13 residues. Germline assignment: CDR1 MNHNS and CDR2 SASEGT. V was clipped by 7 bases and J by 7 bases, with 13 bases between them. The CDR3 here is CASNIRAGGELFF. In DNA, the CDR3 is TGTGCCAGCAATATCCGGGCTGGCGGGGAGCTGTTTTTT.

This clonotype came up a few times. The chain recombines TRBV3-1 with TRBJ2-2; D remains ambiguous. Deletions cut 4 bases from V and 5 bases from J, with 11 bases between. In germline, CDR1 is LGHDT, CDR2 YNNKEL (reference sequence). The CDR3 loop spans 14 amino acids. CDR3 sequence reads: CASSRTGFTGELFF. The CDR3 coding sequence is TGTGCCAGCAGCCGAACTGGTTTTACCGGGGAGCTGTTTTTT.

This clonotype was counted ten times or more. This sequence joins TRBV9 and TRBJ2-5; 8 bases match TRBD2. After removal of 4 bases from V and 4 bases from J, the junction contained 12 bases not matched to a gene. The CDR3 spans 16 residues. The germline V gene has CDR1 SGDLS and CDR2 YYNGEE. CDR3 loop: CASSTLAGNLLETQYF. CDR3 in DNA: TGTGCCAGCAGCACATTAGCGGGGAACCTCTTAGAGACCCAGTACTTC.